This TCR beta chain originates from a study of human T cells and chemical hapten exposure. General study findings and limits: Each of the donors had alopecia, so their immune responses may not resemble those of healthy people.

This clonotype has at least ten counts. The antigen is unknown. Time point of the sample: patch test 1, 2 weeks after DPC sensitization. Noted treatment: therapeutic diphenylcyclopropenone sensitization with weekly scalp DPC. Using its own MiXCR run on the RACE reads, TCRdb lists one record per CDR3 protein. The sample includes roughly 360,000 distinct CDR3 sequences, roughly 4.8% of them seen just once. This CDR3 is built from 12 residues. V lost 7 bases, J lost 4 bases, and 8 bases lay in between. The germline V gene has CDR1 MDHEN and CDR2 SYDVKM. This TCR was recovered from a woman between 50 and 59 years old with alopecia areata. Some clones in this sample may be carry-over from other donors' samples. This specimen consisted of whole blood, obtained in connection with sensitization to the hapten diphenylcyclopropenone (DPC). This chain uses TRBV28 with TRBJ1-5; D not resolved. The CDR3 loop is CASKDPNQPQHF. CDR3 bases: TGTGCCAGCAAGGACCCGAATCAGCCCCAGCATTTT.